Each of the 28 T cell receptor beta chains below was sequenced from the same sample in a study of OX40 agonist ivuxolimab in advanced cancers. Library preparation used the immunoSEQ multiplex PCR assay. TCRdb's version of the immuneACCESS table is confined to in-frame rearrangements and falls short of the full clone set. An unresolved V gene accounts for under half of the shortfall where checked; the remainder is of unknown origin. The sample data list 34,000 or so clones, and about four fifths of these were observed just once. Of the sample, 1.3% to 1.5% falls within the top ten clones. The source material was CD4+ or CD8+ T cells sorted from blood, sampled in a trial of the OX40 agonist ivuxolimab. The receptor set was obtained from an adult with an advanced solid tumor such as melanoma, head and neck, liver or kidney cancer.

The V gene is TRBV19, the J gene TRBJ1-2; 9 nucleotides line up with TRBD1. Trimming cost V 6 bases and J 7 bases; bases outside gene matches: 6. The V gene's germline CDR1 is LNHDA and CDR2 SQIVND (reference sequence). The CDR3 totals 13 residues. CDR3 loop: CASSRDREAGYTF. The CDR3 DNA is TGTGCCAGTAGCCGGGACAGGGAGGCTGGCTACACCTTC.

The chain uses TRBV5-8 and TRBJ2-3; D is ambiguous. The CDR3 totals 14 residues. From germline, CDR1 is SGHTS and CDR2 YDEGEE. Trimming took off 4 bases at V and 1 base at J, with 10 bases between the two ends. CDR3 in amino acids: CASSPHRGTDTQYF. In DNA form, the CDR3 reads TGTGCCAGCAGCCCCCACCGGGGCACAGATACGCAGTATTTT.

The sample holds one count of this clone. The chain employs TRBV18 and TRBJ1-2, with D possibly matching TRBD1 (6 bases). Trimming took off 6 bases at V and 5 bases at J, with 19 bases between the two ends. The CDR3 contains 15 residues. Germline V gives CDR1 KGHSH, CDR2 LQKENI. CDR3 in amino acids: CASSLRDTGGYGYTF. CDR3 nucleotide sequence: TGTGCCAGCTCCCTACGGGACACCGGAGGTTATGGCTACACCTTC. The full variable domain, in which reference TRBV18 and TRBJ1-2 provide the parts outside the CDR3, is NAGVMQNPRHLVRRRGQEARLRCSPMKGHSHVYWYRQLPEEGLKFMVYLQKENIIDESGMPKERFSAEFPKEGPSILRIQQVVRGDSAAYFCASSLRDTGGYGYTFGSGTRLTVV.

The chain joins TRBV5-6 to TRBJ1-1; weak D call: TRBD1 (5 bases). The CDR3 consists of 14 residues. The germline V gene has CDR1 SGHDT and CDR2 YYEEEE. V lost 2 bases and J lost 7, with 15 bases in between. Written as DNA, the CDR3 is TGTGCCAGCAGCTTCCAGACAGCGCTCTTTGAAGCTTTCTTT. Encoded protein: CASSFQTALFEAFF.

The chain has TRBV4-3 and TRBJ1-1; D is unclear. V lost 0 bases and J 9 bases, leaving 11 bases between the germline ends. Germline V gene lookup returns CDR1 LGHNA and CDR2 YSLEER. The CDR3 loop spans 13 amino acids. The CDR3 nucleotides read TGCGCCAGCAGCCAAGATCCGACGACTCAAGCTTTCTTT. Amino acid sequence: CASSQDPTTQAFF.

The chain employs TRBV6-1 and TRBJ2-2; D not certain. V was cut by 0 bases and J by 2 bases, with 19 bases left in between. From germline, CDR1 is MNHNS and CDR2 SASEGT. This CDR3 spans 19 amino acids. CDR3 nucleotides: TGTGCCAGCAGTGAAGCGCTCCTACGGCAGCGAAAAAACACCGGGGAGCTGTTTTTT. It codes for CASSEALLRQRKNTGELFF.

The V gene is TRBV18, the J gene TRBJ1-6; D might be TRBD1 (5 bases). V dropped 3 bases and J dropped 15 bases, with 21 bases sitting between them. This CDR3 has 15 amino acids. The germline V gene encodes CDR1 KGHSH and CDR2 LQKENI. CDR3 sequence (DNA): TGTGCCAGCTCACCCTATAGAGGGGAGGGAATTCACCTCCACTTT. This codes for CASSPYRGEGIHLHF.

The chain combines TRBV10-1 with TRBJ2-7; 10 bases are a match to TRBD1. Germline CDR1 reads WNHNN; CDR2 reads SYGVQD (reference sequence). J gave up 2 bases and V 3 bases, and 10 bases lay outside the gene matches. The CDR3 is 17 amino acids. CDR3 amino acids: CASSDSEGQGSPYEQYF. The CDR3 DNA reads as TGCGCCAGCAGTGATTCCGAGGGACAGGGGTCCCCCTACGAGCAGTACTTC.

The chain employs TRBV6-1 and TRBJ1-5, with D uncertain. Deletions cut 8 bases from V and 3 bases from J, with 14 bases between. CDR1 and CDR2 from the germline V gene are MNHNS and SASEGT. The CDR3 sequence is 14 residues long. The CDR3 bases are TGTGCCAGCTGGACGGGAAATTTCAATCAGCCCCAGCATTTT. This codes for CASWTGNFNQPQHF.

The CDR3 DNA is TGTGCCAGCGGATGGACGGAAGAGCAGTTCTTC. Translation gives CASGWTEEQFF. The rearrangement uses TRBV2 and TRBJ2-1, with D hard to call. Trimming stripped 8 bases from V and 10 bases from J, with 12 bases between. The CDR3 contains 11 residues. Germline assignment: CDR1 SNHLY and CDR2 FYNNEI.

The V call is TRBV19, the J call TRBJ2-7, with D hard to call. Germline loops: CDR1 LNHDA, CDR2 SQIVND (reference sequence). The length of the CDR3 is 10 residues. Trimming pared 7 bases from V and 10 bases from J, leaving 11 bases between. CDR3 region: CASTHTPQYF. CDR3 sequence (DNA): TGTGCCAGTACACACACCCCCCAGTACTTC.

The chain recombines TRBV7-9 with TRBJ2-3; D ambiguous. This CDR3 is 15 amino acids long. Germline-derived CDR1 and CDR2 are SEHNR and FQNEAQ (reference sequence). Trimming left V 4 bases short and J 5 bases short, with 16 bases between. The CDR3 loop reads CASSSRPSVGDTQYF. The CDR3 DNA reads TGTGCCAGCAGCTCCCGCCCTTCTGTCGGAGATACGCAGTATTTT.

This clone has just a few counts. CDR3 protein: CSVLTRGTGHGELFF. CDR3 coding DNA: TGCAGCGTCCTTACCCGGGGAACTGGTCACGGGGAGCTGTTTTTT. This chain uses TRBV29-1 with TRBJ2-2; tentatively, D is TRBD2 (5 bases). Per germline, CDR1 SQVTM and CDR2 ANQGSEA. The CDR3 has 15 residues. V lost 6 bases to trimming and J lost 7 bases, with 21 bases between them.

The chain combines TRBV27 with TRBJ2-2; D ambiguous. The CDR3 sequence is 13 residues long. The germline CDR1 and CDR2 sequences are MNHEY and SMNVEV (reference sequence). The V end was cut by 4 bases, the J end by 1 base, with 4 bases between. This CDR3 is CASSSLNTGELFF. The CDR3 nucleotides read TGTGCCAGCAGTTCCTTGAACACCGGGGAGCTGTTTTTT.

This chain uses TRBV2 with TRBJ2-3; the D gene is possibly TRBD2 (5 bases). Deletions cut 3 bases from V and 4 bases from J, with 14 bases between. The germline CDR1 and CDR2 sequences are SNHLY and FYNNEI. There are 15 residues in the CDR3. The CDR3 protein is CASSELVRDADTQYF. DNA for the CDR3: TGTGCCAGCAGTGAGCTGGTTCGGGATGCAGATACGCAGTATTTT.

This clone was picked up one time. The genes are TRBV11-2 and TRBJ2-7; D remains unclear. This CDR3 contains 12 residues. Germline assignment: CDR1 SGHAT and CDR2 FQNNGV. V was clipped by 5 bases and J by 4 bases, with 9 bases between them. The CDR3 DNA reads TGTGCCAGCAGCCACCGGCCTTACGAGCAGTACTTC. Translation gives CASSHRPYEQYF.

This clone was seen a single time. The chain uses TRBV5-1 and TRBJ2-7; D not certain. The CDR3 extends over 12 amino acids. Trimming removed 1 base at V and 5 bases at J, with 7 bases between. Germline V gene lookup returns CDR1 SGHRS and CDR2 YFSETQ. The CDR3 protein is CASSLLQNEQYF. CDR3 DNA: TGCGCCAGCAGCTTGCTACAAAACGAGCAGTACTTC.

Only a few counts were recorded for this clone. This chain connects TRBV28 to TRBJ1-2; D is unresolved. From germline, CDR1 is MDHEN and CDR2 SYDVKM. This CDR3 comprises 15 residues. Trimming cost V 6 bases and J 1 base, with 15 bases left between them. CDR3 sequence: CASRIGNVLNYGYTF. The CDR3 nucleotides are TGTGCCAGCAGGATAGGGAACGTGCTTAACTATGGCTACACCTTC.

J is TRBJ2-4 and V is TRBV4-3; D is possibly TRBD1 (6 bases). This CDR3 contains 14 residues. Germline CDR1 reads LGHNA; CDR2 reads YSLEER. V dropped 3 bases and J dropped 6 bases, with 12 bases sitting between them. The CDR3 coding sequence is TGCGCCAGCAGCCACTCTCAGGGGCCAAACATTCAGTACTTC. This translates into CASSHSQGPNIQYF.

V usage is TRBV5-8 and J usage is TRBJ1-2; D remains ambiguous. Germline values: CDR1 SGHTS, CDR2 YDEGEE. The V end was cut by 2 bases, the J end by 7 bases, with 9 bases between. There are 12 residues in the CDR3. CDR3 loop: CASSFPSRGYTF. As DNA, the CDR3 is TGTGCCAGCAGCTTTCCAAGTCGTGGCTACACCTTC.

CDR3 DNA: TGTGCCAGCAGTTACGGACAGTATGGCTACACCTTC. This codes for CASSYGQYGYTF. J is TRBJ1-2 and V is TRBV5-3; a possible D gene is TRBD1 (6 bases). TRBV5-3 is flagged as an ORF with uncertain function. V was pared by 8 bases and J by 5 bases, with 13 bases between. The CDR3 spans 12 residues.

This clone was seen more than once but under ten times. The DNA for the CDR3 is TGTGCCAGCACCAGGGGGGGGGCTAAGAGCTACACCTTC. Encoded protein: CASTRGGAKSYTF. V is TRBV5-4 and J is TRBJ1-2; 7 positions agree with TRBD1. The V gene's germline CDR1 is SGHNT and CDR2 YYREEE (reference sequence). V gave up 6 bases and J gave up 9 bases; unmatched junction bases: 11. The CDR3 extends over 13 amino acids.

The CDR3 sequence: CASSTEPGFVIRGTEAFF. As DNA, the CDR3 is TGTGCCAGTAGTACCGAGCCAGGGTTTGTCATCAGAGGCACTGAAGCTTTCTTT. The chain recombines TRBV19 with TRBJ1-1; maybe TRBD1 (5 bases). The CDR3 loop spans 18 amino acids. Trimming took off 4 bases at V and 4 bases at J, with 25 bases between the two ends. CDR1 and CDR2 (germline): LNHDA, SQIVND (reference sequence). The variable domain in full, with the rest retrieved from reference TRBV19 and TRBJ1-1, is DGGITQSPKYLFRKEGQNVTLSCEQNLNHDAMYWYRQDPGQGLRLIYYSQIVNDFQKGDIAEGYSVSREKKESFPLTVTSAQKNPTAFYLCASSTEPGFVIRGTEAFFGQGTRLTVV.

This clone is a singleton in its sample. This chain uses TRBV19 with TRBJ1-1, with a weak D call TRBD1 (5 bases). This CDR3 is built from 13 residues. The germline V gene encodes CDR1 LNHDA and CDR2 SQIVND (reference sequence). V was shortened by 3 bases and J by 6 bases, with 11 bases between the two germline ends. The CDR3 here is CASSIGAVSEAFF. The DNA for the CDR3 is TGTGCCAGTAGTATTGGGGCAGTCTCTGAAGCTTTCTTT.

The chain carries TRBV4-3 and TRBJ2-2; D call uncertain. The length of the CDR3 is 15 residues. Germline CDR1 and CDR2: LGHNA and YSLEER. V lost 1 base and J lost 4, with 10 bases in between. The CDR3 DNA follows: TGCGCCAGCAGCCAAGTCGAGGCTGTCACCGGGGAGCTGTTTTTT. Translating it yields CASSQVEAVTGELFF.

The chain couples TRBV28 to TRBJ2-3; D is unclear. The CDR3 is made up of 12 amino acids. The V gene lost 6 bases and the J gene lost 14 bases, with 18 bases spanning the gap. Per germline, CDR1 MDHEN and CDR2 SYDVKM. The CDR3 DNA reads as TGTGCCAGCAGGGGGTCATGGTGGGTACCGTATTTT. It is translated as CASRGSWWVPYF. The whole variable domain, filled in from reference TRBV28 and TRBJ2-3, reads DVKVTQSSRYLVKRTGEKVFLECVQDMDHENMFWYRQDPGLGLRLIYFSYDVKMKEKGDIPEGYSVSREKKERFSLILESASTNQTSMYLCASRGSWWVPYFGPGTRLTVL.

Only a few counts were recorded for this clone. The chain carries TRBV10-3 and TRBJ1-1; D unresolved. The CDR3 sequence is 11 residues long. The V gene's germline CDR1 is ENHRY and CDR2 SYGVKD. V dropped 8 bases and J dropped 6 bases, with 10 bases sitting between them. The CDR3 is CAIRTSSEAFF. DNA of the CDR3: TGTGCCATCCGGACCAGCTCTGAAGCTTTCTTT.

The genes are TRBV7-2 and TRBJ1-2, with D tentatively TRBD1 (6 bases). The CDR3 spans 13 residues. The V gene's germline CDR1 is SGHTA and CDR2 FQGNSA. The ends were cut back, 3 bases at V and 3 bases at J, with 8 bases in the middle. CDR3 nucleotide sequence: TGTGCCAGCAGCTTGGACAGCCACTATGGCTACACCTTC. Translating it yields CASSLDSHYGYTF.